This T cell receptor (beta chain) derives from a study of blood T cell repertoires in COVID-19. Looking at the study overall: Sources were T cells, B-cell-depleted T cells, or PBMCs; the material itself was cDNA or gDNA.

Researchers sorted participants into cohorts using their self-reported clinical history. For recovered donors of Cohort 3, there were two negative PCRs, clearance, or symptom resolution. Authors' data handling: Amplifying reference gene primers gave estimates of nucleated cell counts. TCRdb's table, derived via immunoSEQ multiplex PCR, lists solely in-frame clones and lacks some. Clonal size and the V and J genes are those of that table, whereas D and trimming came from the DNA. The sample holds roughly 280,000 clones, nearly 90% seen once. The CDR3 contains 14 residues. Losses at the gene ends were 3 bases for V and 6 bases for J; bases not matched to a gene: 6. Germline CDR1 and CDR2: SGDLS and YYNGEE.

Material: PBMCs or T cells enriched from blood (not recorded which). This clonotype was sampled from a woman in her sixties or seventies who had recovered from COVID-19. This chain links TRBV9 with TRBJ2-7; the match to TRBD2 covers 10 bases. The CDR3 protein is CASSAGTSVSEQYF. CDR3 DNA sequence: TGTGCCAGCAGCGCCGGGACTAGCGTCTCCGAGCAGTACTTC. Variable domain in full (rest from reference TRBV9 and TRBJ2-7): DSGVTQTPKHLITATGQRVTLRCSPRSGDLSVYWYQQSLDQGLQFLIQYYNGEERAKGNILERFSAQQFPDLHSELNLSSLELGDSALYFCASSAGTSVSEQYFGPGTRLTVT.